This T cell receptor (beta chain) was documented in a study of shared clonotypes between healthy human individuals (TCRdb year 2020). For the study in its entirety: Two women and a few men aged 18 to 49 years were included in the cohort. Per donor, three plates each were used for CD4 naive and CD4 memory, two for CD8 naive, and one for CD8 memory. Per donor, leukapheresis produced somewhere between about 0.9 and 9.5 billion PBMCs. Different laboratories and diverse techniques were used to prepare libraries and sequence TCR repertoires, to increase sequencing depth and limit assay-specific biases. The study deeply sequenced blood TCR repertoires of five healthy adults to estimate repertoire size and the extent of clonotype sharing between individuals. Study-wide findings and limitations: Incomplete sequencing was indicated by rarefaction of sorted-subset datasets, despite the large sequencing depth. Pairwise subsampling indicated that sequencing depth was expected to affect the degree of clonotype sharing among donors. Naive subsets generally had larger estimated clonotype richness than memory subsets. The genetic and exposure-history diversity represented was limited by the small number of donors. When a few donors were compared, the shared fraction of clonotypes was approximately 5% for naive CD4, approximately 3.5% for naive CD8, about 2.4% for memory CD4, and less than 0.45% for memory CD8. Sampling was restricted to blood, and TCR repertoires in tissue are likely to differ from TCR repertoires in blood. Compared with non-shared clonotypes, clonotypes shared by all four sorted-subset donors had higher generation probabilities.

The CDR3 covers 13 residues, taking in both the cysteine and the phenylalanine. Only the CDR3 DNA is retained, 39 bases long and in frame from the first base. V loses 4 bases, J loses 7 bases, and the germline ends lie 13 bases apart. From a lookup of the germline V gene (reference sequence), CDR1 and CDR2 are MNHEY and SMNVEV. Donors were healthy HIV-negative adults with no recently reported acute infections or vaccinations. Every donor was a Caucasian adult residing in Nashville, Tennessee, USA. CD4+ T cells were enriched by magnetic negative selection; naive cells were then positively selected on CD45RA, and the negative fraction formed the memory subset. Blood was collected by leukapheresis, and PBMCs were isolated by Ficoll-Histopaque density gradient centrifugation and then cryopreserved in liquid nitrogen vapor phase. Analytical flow cytometry was used to check the purity and quantity of every magnetically sorted T cell population. Each sorted fraction had its genomic DNA isolated and then quantified by UV absorbance on a Nanodrop 2000c.

In the case of this clone: The specificity of this receptor is unknown. Base qualities are missing; no much larger clone stands one base away.

TCR CDR3 regions were amplified from genomic DNA by multiplex PCR using the deep immunoSEQ assay. Extracted genomic DNA from each cell subset was distributed evenly across all wells of several immunoSEQ 96-well plates, and each plate was treated as a replicate. For sorted subsets, approximately 190 ng genomic DNA, equal to tens of thousands of T cell genomes, was loaded into each replicate PCR. The purified libraries were quantified using a Qubit 3.0 fluorometer, sized with a Bioanalyzer 2100, and then quantified again using the KAPA Library Quantification kit. A separate single-read 150-cycle Illumina NextSeq 550 flow cell was used to sequence each immunoSEQ 96-well plate. Per the authors' processing: Because the immunoSEQ output held only junctional sequences and lacked quality scores, the filtering could not match the filtering applied to full-length reads. To assign V/J genes and CDR3, sequences were annotated against IMGT germline references using PyIR, a Python wrapper for IgBLAST v1.9. Any read was removed if the V/J assignment was weak (E-value above 1e-6), the CDR3 was missing, or the read contained stop codons, out-of-frame junctions, or ambiguous translated residues. V3J clonotypes were defined as sequences sharing an identical inferred V gene, J gene, and CDR3 amino acid sequence. Percentage overlap between repertoires was computed as shared unique clonotypes divided by the size of the smaller repertoire. Repertoire richness was assessed with RTK rarefaction, the Chao1 estimator, and Recon v2.1 estimates of unobserved clonotypes. Generation probabilities for all TCRbeta clonotypes obtained by the gDNA method from a handful of donors were computed using OLGA. Here the immuneACCESS table is served through TCRdb, limited to in-frame sequences with V and J called. Missing clones are a known gap in these copies; in checked studies unresolved V genes cover under half, and the rest lacks a known reason. V and J calls and clone size follow that table, whereas D and trimming were derived from the DNA. For this sample the table gives about 2.4 million clones, of which 93% were detected only once. The biggest ten clones account for approximately 0.37% of the sample.

This sequence uses TRBV27 and TRBJ1-1; the D gene lacks a confident call. The sample consisted of naive CD4+ T cells from PBMCs. According to the study, the label for this sample's cell subset or site signals: CD45RA+ positively selected. This TCR derives from a man aged 18 to 30 in good health. Some clones in this sample may be carry-over from other donors' samples. The CDR3 is CASSSDLQYEAFF. In nucleotide form, the sequence is TGTGCCAGCAGTTCCGACTTACAATATGAAGCTTTCTTT.